Below, 8 T cell receptor beta chains from the same sample are listed, as sequenced in a study of cytomegalovirus exposure and HLA in healthy donors (dated by TCRdb to the late 2010s). The library was made by the immunoSEQ multiplex PCR assay. A mixture of 60 forward primers for TCR Vbeta segments and 13 reverse primers for TCR Jbeta segments was used in the multiplex PCR. Drawn from immuneACCESS, this table holds only the in-frame rearrangements with V and J called that TCRdb kept. Clones are partly lost; checked studies trace under half to an unresolved V gene and leave the rest unexplained. This sample has some 150,000 clones in its table, and just under 80% of those were observed once. Roughly 1.2% of the sample is held by the ten biggest clonotypes. Sequencing input: PBMCs. The receptors stem from a woman between 50 and 59 years old in good health and CMV-seronegative.

The V call is TRBV18, the J call TRBJ2-5; D is unresolved. The germline V gene has CDR1 KGHSH and CDR2 LQKENI. This CDR3 comprises 12 residues. Between the trimmed V and J ends, which lost 5 bases and 1 base, there was a span of 5 bases. CDR3 residues: CASSNTQETQYF. CDR3 sequence (DNA): TGTGCCAGCTCAAACACCCAAGAGACCCAGTACTTC. Full variable domain (rest looked up from reference TRBV18 and TRBJ2-5): NAGVMQNPRHLVRRRGQEARLRCSPMKGHSHVYWYRQLPEEGLKFMVYLQKENIIDESGMPKERFSAEFPKEGPSILRIQQVVRGDSAAYFCASSNTQETQYFGPGTRLLVL.

This clone was seen more than once but under ten times. The chain joins TRBV25-1 to TRBJ2-1; 8 positions match TRBD1. The CDR3 contains 16 residues. V dropped 1 base and J dropped 5; count of bases not matched to a gene: 7. CDR1 and CDR2 (germline): MGHDK, SYGVNS. The CDR3 DNA reads TGTGCCAGCAGTGAATCCACAGGGGGAAGGCACAATGAGCAGTTCTTC. The encoded protein is CASSESTGGRHNEQFF.

The chain links TRBV6-5 to TRBJ2-5; TRBD1 is a possible D gene (8 bases). Germline CDR1 is MNHEY and CDR2 is SVGAGI. The CDR3 is made up of 13 amino acids. Trimming cost V 11 bases and J 4 bases, with 17 bases left between them. CDR3 nucleotides: TGTGCCGCTGAACAGGGGGAGGGAGAGACCCAGTACTTC. It yields the protein CAAEQGEGETQYF.

The rearrangement uses TRBV28 and TRBJ2-3; possibly TRBD1 for D (6 bases). Trimming cost V 11 bases and J 0 bases, with 12 bases left between them. Germline assignment: CDR1 MDHEN and CDR2 SYDVKM. The CDR3 runs to 13 residues. In DNA form, the CDR3 reads TGTGCCGCCGGACAGCCTAGCACAGATACGCAGTATTTT. Translating it yields CAAGQPSTDTQYF.

In its sample, this clone was seen a few times. The chain carries TRBV28 and TRBJ1-2; D gene uncertain. Germline CDR1 and CDR2: MDHEN and SYDVKM. With 3 bases removed from V and 8 bases from J, the gap between germline ends came to 10 bases. The CDR3 consists of 12 residues. The CDR3 reads CASSFPRGGYTF. The CDR3 DNA is TGTGCCAGCAGTTTCCCCCGCGGGGGCTACACCTTC.

The V call is TRBV27, the J call TRBJ1-2; a possible D gene is TRBD1 (5 bases). CDR3 length: 13 amino acids. Trimming left V 6 bases short and J 1 base short, with 9 bases between. Per the germline V gene, CDR1 is MNHEY and CDR2 is SMNVEV (reference sequence). The CDR3 region is CASSLQVNYGYTF. The CDR3, as DNA: TGTGCCAGCAGCTTACAGGTTAACTATGGCTACACCTTC.

This chain joins TRBV29-1 and TRBJ2-3; D may be TRBD2 (5 bases). The germline CDR1 and CDR2 sequences are SQVTM and ANQGSEA. This CDR3 contains 15 residues. Trimming shortened V by 7 bases and J by 0 bases, and 17 bases separated the two germline ends. CDR3 protein: CSASGLGLSTDTQYF. CDR3 in DNA: TGCAGCGCCAGTGGGCTCGGACTTAGCACAGATACGCAGTATTTT.

This clone was observed a single time. The V and J genes are TRBV7-3 and TRBJ2-5; 8 bases map to TRBD2. The CDR3 loop spans 15 amino acids. The V segment lost 2 bases and the J segment 4 bases; nucleotides outside the gene matches: 6. Germline V gene data show CDR1 as SGHTA and CDR2 as FQGTGA. The CDR3 sequence: CASSLFPGGGETQYF. CDR3 DNA: TGTGCCAGCAGCTTATTTCCGGGAGGGGGAGAGACCCAGTACTTC.